A single sample gave rise to the 8 T cell receptor beta chains below, sequenced in a study of blood T cell repertoires in COVID-19. The table came from immunoSEQ multiplex PCR; TCRdb's copy has only in-frame clones and leaves some out. The table includes about 160,000 clones, roughly 90% detected once. Specimen: peripheral blood. Receptor source: a woman aged 65 to 85 with acute or convalescent COVID-19.

The genes are TRBV6-2 or TRBV6-3 and TRBJ2-7, with TRBD2 matching over 9 bases. V lost 6 bases, J lost 4 bases, and 10 bases stayed unmatched. The CDR3 is made up of 15 amino acids. CDR1 and CDR2 (germline): MNHEY, SVGEGT. CDR3: CASSLQRGASYEQYF. CDR3 DNA: TGTGCCAGCAGCTTACAGCGGGGGGCTTCGTACGAGCAGTACTTC.

This chain links TRBV6-2 or TRBV6-3 with TRBJ1-1; TRBD1 aligns across 7 bases. V shed 2 bases, J shed 4 bases, and the junction held 10 bases outside the gene matches. Germline CDR1 is MNHEY and CDR2 is SVGEGT. CDR3 size: 16 residues. CDR3 nucleotide sequence: TGTGCCAGCAGTTACGGCCGTGGGACAGTGATCACTGAAGCTTTCTTT. This encodes CASSYGRGTVITEAFF.

V gene TRBV6-1 combines with J gene TRBJ2-7, with 13 positions matching TRBD2. Germline V gene lookup returns CDR1 MNHNS and CDR2 SASEGT. The CDR3 loop spans 17 amino acids. The J segment lost 2 bases and the V segment lost 4 bases, leaving 8 bases of the junction unmatched. CDR3 amino acids: CASSVSLLAGGPYEQYF. CDR3 DNA sequence: TGTGCCAGCAGTGTCTCCCTACTAGCGGGGGGGCCCTACGAGCAGTACTTC.

The V call is TRBV4-1, the J call TRBJ2-5, with D perhaps matching TRBD1 (6 bases). Trimming pared 1 base from V and 5 bases from J, leaving 23 bases between. In germline, CDR1 is MGHRA, CDR2 YSYEKL. The CDR3 is 18 amino acids. CDR3 nucleotide sequence: TGCGCCAGCAGCCAAGGAGGGGGTAACGGAGGACTCCTGGAGACCCAGTACTTC. Translation: CASSQGGGNGGLLETQYF.

This clone was recorded once. The chain joins TRBV5-5 to TRBJ2-2; weak D call: TRBD2 (6 bases). CDR1 and CDR2 from the germline V gene are SGHKS and YYEKEE (reference sequence). The CDR3 length is 20 residues. Trimming left V 1 base short and J 1 base short, with 23 bases between. CDR3 sequence: CASSLYMLVAGNMNTGELFF. CDR3 nucleotide sequence: TGTGCCAGCAGCTTGTATATGTTGGTCGCGGGGAATATGAACACCGGGGAGCTGTTTTTT.

The genes are TRBV5-1 and TRBJ2-2; 9 bases fit TRBD2. V lost 4 bases to trimming and J lost 1 base; unmatched junction nucleotides: 5. Germline-derived CDR1 and CDR2 are SGHRS and YFSETQ. The CDR3 extends over 16 amino acids. CDR3 sequence (DNA): TGCGCCAGCAGCACCTTAGCGGGAGTGAACACCGGGGAGCTGTTTTTT. Its translation: CASSTLAGVNTGELFF.

The CDR3 DNA follows: TGTGCCAGCAACCCAGGGAACAGGGCTGAAGCTTTCTTT. This codes for CASNPGNRAEAFF. The V gene is TRBV28, the J gene TRBJ1-1; tentative D call: TRBD1 (6 bases). The CDR3 consists of 13 residues. V was clipped by 7 bases and J by 6 bases, with 15 bases between them. Germline CDR1 MDHEN, CDR2 SYDVKM.

CDR3 DNA sequence: TGTGCCAGCAGTGGACCGGGACTAGCGCCCGAGCAGTACTTC. It translates to CASSGPGLAPEQYF. The genes are TRBV6-1 and TRBJ2-7; 10 bases agree with TRBD2. This CDR3 contains 14 residues. V dropped 4 bases and J dropped 6; count of bases not matched to a gene: 6. Germline values: CDR1 MNHNS, CDR2 SASEGT.